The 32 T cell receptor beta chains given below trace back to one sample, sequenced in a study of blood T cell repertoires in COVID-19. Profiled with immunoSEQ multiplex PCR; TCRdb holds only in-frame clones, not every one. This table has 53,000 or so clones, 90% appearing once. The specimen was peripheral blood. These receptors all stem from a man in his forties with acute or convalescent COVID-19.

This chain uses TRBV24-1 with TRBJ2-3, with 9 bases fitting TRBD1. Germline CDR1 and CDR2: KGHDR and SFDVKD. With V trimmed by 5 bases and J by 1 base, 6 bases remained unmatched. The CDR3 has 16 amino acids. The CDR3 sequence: CATSGTGVFGTDTQYF. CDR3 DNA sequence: TGTGCCACCAGTGGGACAGGGGTTTTTGGCACAGATACGCAGTATTTT.

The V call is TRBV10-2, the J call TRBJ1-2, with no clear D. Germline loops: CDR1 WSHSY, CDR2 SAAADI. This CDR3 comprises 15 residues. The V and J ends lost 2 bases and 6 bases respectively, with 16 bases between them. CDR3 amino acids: CASSERLESRDGYTF. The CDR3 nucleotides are TGCGCCAGCAGTGAGAGGCTAGAGAGCAGAGATGGCTACACCTTC.

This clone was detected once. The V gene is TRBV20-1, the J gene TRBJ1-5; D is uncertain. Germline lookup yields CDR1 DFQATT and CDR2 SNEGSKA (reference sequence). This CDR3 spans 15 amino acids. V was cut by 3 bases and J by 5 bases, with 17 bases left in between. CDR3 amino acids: CSASPGGSTDQPQHF. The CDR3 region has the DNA TGCAGTGCTAGTCCCGGAGGGTCTACCGATCAGCCCCAGCATTTT.

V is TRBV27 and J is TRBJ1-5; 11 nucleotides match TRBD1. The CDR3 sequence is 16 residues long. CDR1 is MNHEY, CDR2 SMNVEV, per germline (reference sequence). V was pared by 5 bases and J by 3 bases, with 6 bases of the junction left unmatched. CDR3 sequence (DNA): TGTGCCAGCAGTCCTCGGACAGGGGGCTACAATCAGCCCCAGCATTTT. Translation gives CASSPRTGGYNQPQHF.

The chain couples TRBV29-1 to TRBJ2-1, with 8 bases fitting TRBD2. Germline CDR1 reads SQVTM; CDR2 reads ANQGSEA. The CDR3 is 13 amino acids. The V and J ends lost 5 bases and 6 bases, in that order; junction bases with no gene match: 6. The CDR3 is CSVKASGLNEQFF. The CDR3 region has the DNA TGCAGCGTTAAGGCTAGCGGGCTCAATGAGCAGTTCTTC.

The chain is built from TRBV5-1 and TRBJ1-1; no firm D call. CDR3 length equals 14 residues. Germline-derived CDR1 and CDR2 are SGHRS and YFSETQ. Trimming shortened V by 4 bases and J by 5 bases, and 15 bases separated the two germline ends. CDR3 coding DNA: TGCGCCAGCAGCCAGGAGGTGGGGAGGACTGAAGCTTTCTTT. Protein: CASSQEVGRTEAFF. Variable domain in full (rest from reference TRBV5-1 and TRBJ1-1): KAGVTQTPRYLIKTRGQQVTLSCSPISGHRSVSWYQQTPGQGLQFLFEYFSETQRNKGNFPGRFSGRQFSNSRSEMNVSTLELGDSALYLCASSQEVGRTEAFFGQGTRLTVV.

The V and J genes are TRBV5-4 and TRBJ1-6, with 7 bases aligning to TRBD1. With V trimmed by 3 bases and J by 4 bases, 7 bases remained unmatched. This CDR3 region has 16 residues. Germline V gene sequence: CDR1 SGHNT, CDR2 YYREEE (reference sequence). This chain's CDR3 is CASSSDRVLYNSPLHF. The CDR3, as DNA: TGTGCCAGCAGCTCCGACAGGGTACTATATAATTCACCCCTCCACTTT.

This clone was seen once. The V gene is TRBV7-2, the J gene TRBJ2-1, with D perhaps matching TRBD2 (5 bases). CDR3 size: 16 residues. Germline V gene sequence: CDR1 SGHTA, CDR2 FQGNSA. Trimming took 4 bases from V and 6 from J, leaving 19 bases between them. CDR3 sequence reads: CASSSPQRSNANEQFF. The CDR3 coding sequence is TGTGCCAGCAGCTCGCCCCAGCGGTCAAACGCCAATGAGCAGTTCTTC.

In nucleotides, the CDR3 is TGTGCCAGTACCGATAGCGTTCAGGGGTCTTACAATGAGCAGTTCTTC. It yields the protein CASTDSVQGSYNEQFF. This sequence joins TRBV2 and TRBJ2-1; maybe TRBD1 (6 bases). From germline, CDR1 is SNHLY and CDR2 FYNNEI. This CDR3 contains 16 residues. The germline V and J ends were trimmed by 9 bases and 4 bases, with 22 bases remaining between them. The variable domain in full, with the rest retrieved from reference TRBV2 and TRBJ2-1, is EPEVTQTPSHQVTQMGQEVILRCVPISNHLYFYWYRQILGQKVEFLVSFYNNEISEKSEIFDDQFSVERPDGSNFTLKIRSTKLEDSAMYFCASTDSVQGSYNEQFFGPGTRLTVL.

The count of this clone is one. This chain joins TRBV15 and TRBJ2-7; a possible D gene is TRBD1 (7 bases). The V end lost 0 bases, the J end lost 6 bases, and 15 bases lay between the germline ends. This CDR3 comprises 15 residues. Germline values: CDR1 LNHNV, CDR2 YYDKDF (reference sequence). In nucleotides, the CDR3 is TGTGCCACCAGCAGAGAAGGCAGGCAGGGGGGCGAGCAGTACTTC. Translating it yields CATSREGRQGGEQYF.

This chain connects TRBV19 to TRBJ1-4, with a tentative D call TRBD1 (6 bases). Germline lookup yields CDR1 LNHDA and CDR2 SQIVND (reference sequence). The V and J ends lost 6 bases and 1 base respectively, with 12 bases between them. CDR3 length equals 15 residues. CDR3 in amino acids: CASSPLQGTNEKLFF. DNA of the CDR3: TGTGCCAGTAGCCCTCTACAGGGAACTAATGAAAAACTGTTTTTT.

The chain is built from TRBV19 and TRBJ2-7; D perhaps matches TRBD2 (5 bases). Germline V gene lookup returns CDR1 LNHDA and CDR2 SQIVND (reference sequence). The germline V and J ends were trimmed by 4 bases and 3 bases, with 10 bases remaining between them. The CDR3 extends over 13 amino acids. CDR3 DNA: TGTGCCAGTAGTAAAAGCGGATACTACGAGCAGTACTTC. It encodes CASSKSGYYEQYF.

The CDR3 protein is CATSRTGVGYEQYF. The CDR3 nucleotides read TGTGCCACCAGCAGGACAGGGGTTGGGTACGAGCAGTACTTC. V gene TRBV15 combines with J gene TRBJ2-7; 8 positions match TRBD1. Germline V gene sequence: CDR1 LNHNV, CDR2 YYDKDF (reference sequence). The CDR3 covers 14 residues. V lost 3 bases and J lost 4; bases outside the gene matches: 5.

The CDR3 DNA follows: TGTGCCAGCAGCGTTGCCAGGGGGGTAAAAGAGACCCAGTACTTC. It translates to CASSVARGVKETQYF. The chain combines TRBV9 with TRBJ2-5, with D tentatively TRBD1 (7 bases). Germline V gene lookup returns CDR1 SGDLS and CDR2 YYNGEE. V dropped 2 bases and J dropped 3 bases, with 14 bases sitting between them. CDR3 length: 15 amino acids.

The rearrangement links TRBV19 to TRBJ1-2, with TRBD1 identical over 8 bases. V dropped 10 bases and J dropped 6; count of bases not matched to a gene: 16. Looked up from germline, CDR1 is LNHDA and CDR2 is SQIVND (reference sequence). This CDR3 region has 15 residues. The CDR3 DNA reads TGTGCCACCGCCCCCATACAGGGGGGAAATGATGGCTACACCTTC. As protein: CATAPIQGGNDGYTF.

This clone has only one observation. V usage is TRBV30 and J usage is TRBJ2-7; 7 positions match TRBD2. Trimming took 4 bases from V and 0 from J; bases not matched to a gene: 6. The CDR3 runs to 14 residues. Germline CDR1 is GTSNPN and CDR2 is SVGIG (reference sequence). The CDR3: CAWTSGGSSYEQYF. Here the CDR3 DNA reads TGTGCCTGGACTAGCGGAGGTAGCTCCTACGAGCAGTACTTC.

CDR3 sequence reads: CASSNRIGIYNSPLHF. The CDR3 DNA follows: TGTGCCAGTAGTAACAGAATCGGGATTTATAATTCACCCCTCCACTTT. This chain joins TRBV19 and TRBJ1-6; D gene ambiguous. The germline gives CDR1 LNHDA, CDR2 SQIVND (reference sequence). The CDR3 spans 16 residues. Deletions cut 4 bases from V and 4 bases from J, with 14 bases between.

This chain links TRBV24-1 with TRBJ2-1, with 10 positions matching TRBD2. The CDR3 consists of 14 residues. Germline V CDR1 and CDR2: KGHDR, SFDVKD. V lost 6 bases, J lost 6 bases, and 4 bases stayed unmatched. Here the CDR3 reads CATSIAGGTNEQFF. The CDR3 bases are TGTGCCACCAGTATAGCGGGAGGTACCAATGAGCAGTTCTTC.

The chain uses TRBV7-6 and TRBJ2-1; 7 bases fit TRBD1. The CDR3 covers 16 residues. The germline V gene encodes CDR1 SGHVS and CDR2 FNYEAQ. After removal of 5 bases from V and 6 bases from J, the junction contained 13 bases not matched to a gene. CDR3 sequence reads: CASSRTPGQTTNEQFF. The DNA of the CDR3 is TGTGCCAGCAGCCGAACCCCGGGACAGACTACCAATGAGCAGTTCTTC. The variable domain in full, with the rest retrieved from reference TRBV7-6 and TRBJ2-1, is GAGVSQSPRYKVTKRGQDVALRCDPISGHVSLYWYRQALGQGPEFLTYFNYEAQQDKSGLPNDRFSAERPEGSISTLTIQRTEQRDSAMYRCASSRTPGQTTNEQFFGPGTRLTVL.

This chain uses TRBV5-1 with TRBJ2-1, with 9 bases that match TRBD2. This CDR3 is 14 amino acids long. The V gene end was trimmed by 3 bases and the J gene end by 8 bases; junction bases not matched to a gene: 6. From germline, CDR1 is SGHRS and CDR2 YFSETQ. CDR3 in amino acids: CASSWRTSEDEQFF. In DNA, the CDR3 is TGCGCCAGCAGCTGGCGGACTAGCGAGGATGAGCAGTTCTTC.

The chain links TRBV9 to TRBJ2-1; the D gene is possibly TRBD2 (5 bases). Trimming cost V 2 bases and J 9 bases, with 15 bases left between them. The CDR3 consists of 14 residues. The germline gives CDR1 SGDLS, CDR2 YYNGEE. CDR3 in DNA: TGTGCCAGCAGCGTCGGAGGACTTCTGGTTGAGCAGTTCTTC. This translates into CASSVGGLLVEQFF.

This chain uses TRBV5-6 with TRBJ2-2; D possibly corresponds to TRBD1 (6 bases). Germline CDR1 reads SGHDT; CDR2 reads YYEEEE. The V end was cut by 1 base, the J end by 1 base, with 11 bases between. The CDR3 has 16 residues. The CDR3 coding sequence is TGTGCCAGCAGCTTGTCCCGGGACATGAACACCGGGGAGCTGTTTTTT. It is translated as CASSLSRDMNTGELFF.

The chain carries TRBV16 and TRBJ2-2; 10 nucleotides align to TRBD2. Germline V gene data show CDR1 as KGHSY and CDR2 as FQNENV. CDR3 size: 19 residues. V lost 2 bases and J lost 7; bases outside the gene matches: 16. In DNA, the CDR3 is TGTGCCAGCAGCCAAGGGAGAGGCATACTAGCGGGAACGATCGGGGAGCTGTTTTTT. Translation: CASSQGRGILAGTIGELFF.

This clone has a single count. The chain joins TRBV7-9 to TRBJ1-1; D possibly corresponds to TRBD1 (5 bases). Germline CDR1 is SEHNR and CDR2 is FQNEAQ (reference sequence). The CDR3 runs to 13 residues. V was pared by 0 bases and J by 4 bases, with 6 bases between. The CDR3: CASSLAQATEAFF. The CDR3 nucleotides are TGTGCCAGCAGCTTAGCACAGGCCACTGAAGCTTTCTTT.

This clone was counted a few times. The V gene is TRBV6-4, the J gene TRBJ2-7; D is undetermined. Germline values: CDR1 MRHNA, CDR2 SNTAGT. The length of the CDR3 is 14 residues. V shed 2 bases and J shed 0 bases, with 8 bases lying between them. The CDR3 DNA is TGTGCCAGCAGTGACAGGCGGAGCTCCTACGAGCAGTACTTC. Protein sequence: CASSDRRSSYEQYF.

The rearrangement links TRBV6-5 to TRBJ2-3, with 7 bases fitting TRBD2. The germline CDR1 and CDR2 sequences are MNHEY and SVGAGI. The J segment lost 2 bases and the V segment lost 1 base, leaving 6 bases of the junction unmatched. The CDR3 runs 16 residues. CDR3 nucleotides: TGTGCCAGCAGTTACTTAGGGCTAGCGGACACAGATACGCAGTATTTT. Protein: CASSYLGLADTDTQYF.

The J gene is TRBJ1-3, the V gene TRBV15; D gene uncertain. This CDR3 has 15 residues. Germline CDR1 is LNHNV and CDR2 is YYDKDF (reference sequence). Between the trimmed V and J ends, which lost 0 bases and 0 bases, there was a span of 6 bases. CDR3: CATSRDKPSGNTIYF. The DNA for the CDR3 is TGTGCCACCAGCAGAGATAAGCCCTCTGGAAACACCATATATTTT.

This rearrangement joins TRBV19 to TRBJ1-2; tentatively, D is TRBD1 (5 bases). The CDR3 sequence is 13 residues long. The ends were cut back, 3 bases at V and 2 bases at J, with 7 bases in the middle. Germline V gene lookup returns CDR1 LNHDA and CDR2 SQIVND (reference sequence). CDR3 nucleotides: TGTGCCAGTAGTATCGGGGGAAACTATGGCTACACCTTC. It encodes CASSIGGNYGYTF.

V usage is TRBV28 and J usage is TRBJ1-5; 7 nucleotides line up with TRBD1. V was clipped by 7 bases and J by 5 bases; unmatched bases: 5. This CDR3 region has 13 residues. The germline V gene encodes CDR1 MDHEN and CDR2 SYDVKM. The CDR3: CASTTGIYQPQHF. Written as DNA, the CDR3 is TGTGCCAGCACGACAGGGATCTATCAGCCCCAGCATTTT.

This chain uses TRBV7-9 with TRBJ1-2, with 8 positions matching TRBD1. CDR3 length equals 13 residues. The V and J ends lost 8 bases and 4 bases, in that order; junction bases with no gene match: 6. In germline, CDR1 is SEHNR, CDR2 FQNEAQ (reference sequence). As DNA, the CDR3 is TGTGCCAGCTCCGTAGGACAGGGCTATGGCTACACCTTC. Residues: CASSVGQGYGYTF.

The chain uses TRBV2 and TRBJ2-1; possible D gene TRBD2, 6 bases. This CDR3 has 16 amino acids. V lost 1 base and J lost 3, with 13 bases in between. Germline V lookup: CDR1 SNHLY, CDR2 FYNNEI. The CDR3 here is CASSEGRLDFYNEQFF. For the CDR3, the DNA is TGTGCCAGCAGTGAAGGGAGACTAGATTTCTACAATGAGCAGTTCTTC.

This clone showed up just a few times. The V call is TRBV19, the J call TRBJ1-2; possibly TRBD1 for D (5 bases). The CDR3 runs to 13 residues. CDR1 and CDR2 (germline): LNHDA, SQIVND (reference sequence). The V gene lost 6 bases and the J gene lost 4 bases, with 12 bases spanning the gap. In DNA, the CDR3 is TGTGCCAGTAGGAAGGACATACGCTATGGCTACACCTTC. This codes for CASRKDIRYGYTF. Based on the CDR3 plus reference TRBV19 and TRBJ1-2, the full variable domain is DGGITQSPKYLFRKEGQNVTLSCEQNLNHDAMYWYRQDPGQGLRLIYYSQIVNDFQKGDIAEGYSVSREKKESFPLTVTSAQKNPTAFYLCASRKDIRYGYTFGSGTRLTVV.